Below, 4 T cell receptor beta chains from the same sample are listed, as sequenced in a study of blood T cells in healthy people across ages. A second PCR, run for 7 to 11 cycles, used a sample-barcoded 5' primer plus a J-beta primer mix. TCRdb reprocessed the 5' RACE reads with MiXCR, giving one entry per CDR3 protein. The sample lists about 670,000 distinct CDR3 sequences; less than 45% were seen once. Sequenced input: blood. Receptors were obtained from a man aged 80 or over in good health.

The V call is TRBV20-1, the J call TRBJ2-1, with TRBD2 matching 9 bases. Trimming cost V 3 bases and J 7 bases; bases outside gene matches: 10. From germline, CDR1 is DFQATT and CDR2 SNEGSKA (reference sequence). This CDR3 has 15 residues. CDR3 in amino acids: CSARAGGPLSNEQFF. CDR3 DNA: TGCAGTGCTAGGGCGGGAGGGCCTTTGAGTAATGAGCAGTTCTTC.

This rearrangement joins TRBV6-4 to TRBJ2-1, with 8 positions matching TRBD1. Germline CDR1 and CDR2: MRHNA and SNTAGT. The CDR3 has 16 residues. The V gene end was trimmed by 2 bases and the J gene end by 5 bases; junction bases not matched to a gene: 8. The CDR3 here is CASSDHQRTGNNEQFF. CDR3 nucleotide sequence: TGTGCCAGCAGTGACCACCAGAGGACAGGGAACAATGAGCAGTTCTTC.

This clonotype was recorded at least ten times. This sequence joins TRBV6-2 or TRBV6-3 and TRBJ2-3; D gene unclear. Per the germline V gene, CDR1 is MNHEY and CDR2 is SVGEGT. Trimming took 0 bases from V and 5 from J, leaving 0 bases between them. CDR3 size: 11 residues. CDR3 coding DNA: TGTGCCAGCAGTTACTCAGATACGCAGTATTTT. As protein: CASSYSDTQYF.

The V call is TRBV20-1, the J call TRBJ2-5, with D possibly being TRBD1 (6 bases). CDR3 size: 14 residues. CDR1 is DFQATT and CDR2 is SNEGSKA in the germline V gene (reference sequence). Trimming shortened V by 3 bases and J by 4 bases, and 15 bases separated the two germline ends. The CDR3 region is CSASPQGQRETQYF. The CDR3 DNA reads TGCAGTGCTAGTCCCCAGGGGCAGAGAGAGACCCAGTACTTC.